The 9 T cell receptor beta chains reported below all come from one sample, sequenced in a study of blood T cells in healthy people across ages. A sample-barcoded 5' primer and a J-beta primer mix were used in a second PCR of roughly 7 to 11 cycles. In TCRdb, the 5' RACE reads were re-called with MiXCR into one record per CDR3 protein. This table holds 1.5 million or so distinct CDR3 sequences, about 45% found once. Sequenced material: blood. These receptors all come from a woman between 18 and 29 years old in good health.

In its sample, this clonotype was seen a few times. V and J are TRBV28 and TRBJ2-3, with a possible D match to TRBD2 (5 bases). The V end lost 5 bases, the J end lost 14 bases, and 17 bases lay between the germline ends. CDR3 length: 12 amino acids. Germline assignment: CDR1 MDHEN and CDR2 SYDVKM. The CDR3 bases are TGTGCCAGCAGTGATACAACGGGAAGGCCGTATTTT. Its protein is CASSDTTGRPYF.

The CDR3 bases are TGCAGTGCTAGAGATCCTAAACAGGGAAGCACCGGGGAGCTGTTTTTT. Its protein is CSARDPKQGSTGELFF. The chain links TRBV20-1 to TRBJ2-2, with D perhaps matching TRBD1 (6 bases). The V and J ends lost 0 bases and 4 bases respectively, with 15 bases between them. CDR1 and CDR2 from the germline V gene are DFQATT and SNEGSKA (reference sequence). The CDR3 covers 16 residues.

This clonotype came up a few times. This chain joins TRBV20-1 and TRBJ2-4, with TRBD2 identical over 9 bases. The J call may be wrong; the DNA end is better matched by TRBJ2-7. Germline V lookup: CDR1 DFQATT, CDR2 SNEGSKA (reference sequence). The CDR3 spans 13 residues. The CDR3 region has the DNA TGCAGTGTTCGCGGGAGGGCCTATCGCGAGCAGTACTTC. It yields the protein CSVRGRAYREQYF.

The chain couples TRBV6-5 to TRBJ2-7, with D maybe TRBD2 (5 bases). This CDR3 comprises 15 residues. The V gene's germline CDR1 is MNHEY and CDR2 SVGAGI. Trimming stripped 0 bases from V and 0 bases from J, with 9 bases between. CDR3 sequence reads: CASSYSEGSSYEQYF. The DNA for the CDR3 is TGTGCCAGCAGTTACTCGGAAGGGAGCTCCTACGAGCAGTACTTC.

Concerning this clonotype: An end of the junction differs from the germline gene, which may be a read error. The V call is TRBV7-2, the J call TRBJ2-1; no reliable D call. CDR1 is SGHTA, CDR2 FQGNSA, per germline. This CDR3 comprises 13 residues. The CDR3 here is CVSSLGWGGEQFF. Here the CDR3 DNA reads TGTGTCAGCAGCTTGGGTTGGGGTGGGGAGCAGTTCTTC.

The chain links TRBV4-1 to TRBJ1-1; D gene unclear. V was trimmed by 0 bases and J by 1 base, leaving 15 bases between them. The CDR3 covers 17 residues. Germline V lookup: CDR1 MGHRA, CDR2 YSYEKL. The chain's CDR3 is CASSQDEVRQQNTEAFF. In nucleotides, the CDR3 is TGCGCCAGCAGCCAAGATGAGGTTCGGCAGCAGAACACTGAAGCTTTCTTT.

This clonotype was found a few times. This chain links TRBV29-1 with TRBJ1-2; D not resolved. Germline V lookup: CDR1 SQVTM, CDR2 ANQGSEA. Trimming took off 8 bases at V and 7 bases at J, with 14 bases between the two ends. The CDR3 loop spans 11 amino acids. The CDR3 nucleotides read TGCAGCACCACGGTATACGGTGGCTACACCTTC. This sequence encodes CSTTVYGGYTF.

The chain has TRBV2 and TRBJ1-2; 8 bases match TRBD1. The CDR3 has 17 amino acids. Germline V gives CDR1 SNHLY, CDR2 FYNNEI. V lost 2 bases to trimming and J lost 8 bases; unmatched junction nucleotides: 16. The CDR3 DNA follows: TGTGCCAGCAGTGAAATGGAAGTTGACAGGGGTCTCGCAGGCTACACCTTC. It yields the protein CASSEMEVDRGLAGYTF.

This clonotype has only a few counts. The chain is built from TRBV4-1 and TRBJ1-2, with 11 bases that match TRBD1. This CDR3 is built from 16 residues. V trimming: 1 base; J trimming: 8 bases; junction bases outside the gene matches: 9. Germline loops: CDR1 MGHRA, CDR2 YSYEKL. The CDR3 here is CASSQGTGGAGRGYTF. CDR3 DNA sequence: TGCGCCAGCAGCCAAGGGACAGGGGGCGCCGGTAGAGGCTACACCTTC.